The 9 T cell receptor beta chains reported below all come from one sample, sequenced in a study of OX40 agonist ivuxolimab in advanced cancers. Profiling relied on immunoSEQ multiplex PCR, and the TCRdb table lists in-frame clones only, not all of them. The sample has roughly 41,000 clones, approximately 85% seen once. The sequencing used CD4+ or CD8+ T cells sorted from blood, collected in a trial of the OX40 agonist ivuxolimab. The receptors were sampled from an adult with an advanced solid tumor such as melanoma, head and neck, liver or kidney cancer.

The V call is TRBV7-6, the J call TRBJ2-2, with 15 bases matching TRBD2. Germline CDR1 reads SGHVS; CDR2 reads FNYEAQ. There are 16 residues in the CDR3. The ends lost 5 bases at V and 5 bases at J; junction bases unmatched: 3. The CDR3 sequence: CASSPGLAGGTGELFF. The CDR3 coding sequence is TGTGCCAGCAGCCCCGGACTAGCGGGAGGGACCGGGGAGCTGTTTTTT.

There are a few counts of this clone. The CDR3 DNA reads as TGTGCCAGCAGCCAAGATTTGGCGACAGCAACTAATGAAAAACTGTTTTTT. This gives the protein CASSQDLATATNEKLFF. The chain has TRBV4-2 and TRBJ1-4, with D possibly being TRBD1 (5 bases). The CDR3 contains 17 residues. Germline CDR1 LGHNA, CDR2 YNFKEQ. V was trimmed by 0 bases and J by 0 bases, leaving 11 bases between them.

The chain employs TRBV11-3 and TRBJ2-1; 9 positions match TRBD2. This CDR3 region has 16 residues. Germline lookup yields CDR1 SGHNT and CDR2 YENEEA. With V trimmed by 5 bases and J by 6 bases, 11 bases remained unmatched. The CDR3 protein is CASSSPGAGGINEQFF. For the CDR3, the DNA is TGTGCCAGCAGCAGTCCGGGAGCGGGAGGAATCAATGAGCAGTTCTTC.

The rearrangement links TRBV11-1 to TRBJ2-1, with 7 bases aligning to TRBD1. V shed 10 bases and J 5 bases; nucleotides not matched to a gene: 11. This CDR3 is 14 amino acids long. Germline CDR1 is SGHAT and CDR2 is FQDESV (reference sequence). This CDR3 reads CATSKGTVNNEQFF. CDR3 DNA: TGTGCCACTTCTAAGGGGACAGTCAACAATGAGCAGTTCTTC.

The rearrangement uses TRBV28 and TRBJ2-3; D uncertain. The length of the CDR3 is 12 residues. CDR1 MDHEN and CDR2 SYDVKM come from the germline V gene. Trimming stripped 6 bases from V and 3 bases from J, with 7 bases between. The CDR3: CASRKGTDTQYF. For the CDR3, the DNA is TGTGCCAGCAGGAAGGGTACAGATACGCAGTATTTT.

The chain couples TRBV4-2 to TRBJ1-1; D is ambiguous. V lost 1 base, J lost 3 bases, and 12 bases lay in between. CDR1 and CDR2 from the germline V gene are LGHNA and YNFKEQ. The CDR3 extends over 15 amino acids. The CDR3: CASSQANLRDTEAFF. CDR3 nucleotide sequence: TGTGCCAGCAGCCAAGCAAACCTTCGGGACACTGAAGCTTTCTTT.

The chain joins TRBV11-2 to TRBJ1-4; no firm D call. This CDR3 spans 12 amino acids. Germline lookup yields CDR1 SGHAT and CDR2 FQNNGV. Trimming cost V 5 bases and J 8 bases, with 9 bases left between them. Here the CDR3 DNA reads TGTGCCAGCAGCCCCCTCGGGGAAAAACTGTTTTTT. Its protein product is CASSPLGEKLFF.

V is TRBV14 and J is TRBJ2-7, with D unclear. CDR1 is SGHDN and CDR2 is FVKESK in the germline V gene. This CDR3 contains 13 residues. The V end lost 5 bases, the J end lost 0 bases, and 8 bases lay between the germline ends. DNA for the CDR3: TGTGCCAGCAGCTCTTATATCTCCTACGAGCAGTACTTC. Its protein is CASSSYISYEQYF.

The rearrangement links TRBV28 to TRBJ1-2; 8 positions match TRBD1. This CDR3 region has 14 residues. V shed 1 base and J 7 bases; nucleotides not matched to a gene: 5. Looked up from germline, CDR1 is MDHEN and CDR2 is SYDVKM. CDR3 nucleotides: TGTGCCAGCAGTTTATCGACAGGGGCGGGTGGCTACACCTTC. Its protein product is CASSLSTGAGGYTF.